This TCR beta chain was captured in a study of cytomegalovirus exposure and HLA in healthy donors. In regard to this clone: As yet, its antigen is unknown.

Regarding the study as a whole: A later analysis showed that HLA-associated TCR beta chains had undergone more clonal expansion than equally common others. In a later analysis, about 17,000 TCR beta sequences were associated with HLA alleles at 0.05 false discovery rate. The likely origin of a cluster of highly shared sequence variants was a sequencing artifact.

The V end lost 0 bases, the J end lost 6 bases, and 10 bases lay between the germline ends. The CDR3 extends over 14 amino acids. Germline V CDR1 and CDR2: SGHRS, YFSETQ. The PCR used 60 Vbeta and 13 Jbeta primers. Some clones are missing from TCRdb's copy, which holds only in-frame ones; the method was immunoSEQ multiplex PCR. In the table there are 100,000 or so clones, 75% to 80% of which are singletons. Sequencing was carried out using PBMCs. This receptor was obtained from a male donor in good health and CMV-seropositive. This sequence joins TRBV5-1 and TRBJ2-1, with D possibly TRBD1 on 6 matching bases. The CDR3 reads CASSLVQGSNEQFF. CDR3 in DNA: TGCGCCAGCAGCTTGGTACAGGGAAGCAATGAGCAGTTCTTC.